The sample holds a few counts of the clone carrying this T cell receptor beta chain. The target antigen is unknown. This specimen comes from a study of beta chain features in type 1 diabetes. About the study: Patient and healthy donor groups were alike in age, gender and cell yields.

Sequenced material consisted of expressed TCRB transcripts (all of the isolated RNA was reverse transcribed). The table came from immunoSEQ multiplex PCR; TCRdb's copy has only in-frame clones and leaves some out. Of roughly 280,000 clones in the sample, less than 30% were seen once. The ends lost 0 bases at V and 7 bases at J; junction bases unmatched: 9. The CDR3 is 16 residues long. Germline assignment: CDR1 MGHRA and CDR2 YSYEKL. A heparinised blood draw that averaged around 0.12 L was obtained once from each donor. Sorted cells reached over 95% purity in every population. General study findings and limits: In comparison with healthy donors, patients had naive, central memory and Treg TCRB repertoires that appeared more similar. There was a moderate but significant shortening of TCRB CDR3s in all four CD4+ subsets of Type 1 diabetes patients.

The clonotype originates from a woman aged 30 to 39 with type 1 diabetes. The sequenced sample consisted of naive CD4+ T cells from blood. The chain is built from TRBV4-1 and TRBJ1-5; the match to TRBD1 covers 7 bases. The CDR3 DNA sequence: TGCGCCAGCAGCCAAGACCCCGGTCCGACAGGGCAGCCCCAGCATTTT. Its translation is CASSQDPGPTGQPQHF.